These 5 T cell receptor beta chains came from one sample sequenced in a study of Ad26.COV2.S vaccination and SARS-CoV-2 variants. Clones were read by immunoSEQ multiplex PCR, and TCRdb kept only the in-frame ones, dropping some. This sample has around 340,000 clones; 80% to 90% occur once, and the top ten carry approximately 5%. The treatment is: around 19 received Ad26.COV2.S at low or high dose, single or two shots; about 5 received placebo; per-sample allocation not given. Vaccine and placebo recipients were sampled on day 63 after the first injection. The starting material was peripheral blood, obtained in a trial of Ad26.COV2.S vaccine versus placebo. These receptor sequences come from a person aged 18-60 years who received the Ad26.COV2.S COVID-19 vaccine or a placebo.

This rearrangement joins TRBV5-6 to TRBJ2-7; D is ambiguous. Germline assignment: CDR1 SGHDT and CDR2 YYEEEE. Trimming removed 3 bases from V and 0 bases from J, with 4 bases in between. This CDR3 has 12 residues. The CDR3 reads CASSWSSYEQYF. The CDR3, as DNA: TGTGCCAGCAGCTGGAGCTCCTACGAGCAGTACTTC. The whole variable domain, remainder taken from reference TRBV5-6 and TRBJ2-7, is DAGVTQSPTHLIKTRGQQVTLRCSPKSGHDTVSWYQQALGQGPQFIFQYYEEEERQRGNFPDRFSGHQFPNYSSELNVNALLLGDSALYLCASSWSSYEQYFGPGTRLTVT.

The gene calls are TRBV30 and TRBJ1-2; TRBD1 is a possible D gene (6 bases). This CDR3 comprises 13 residues. Germline CDR1 is GTSNPN and CDR2 is SVGIG (reference sequence). V lost 0 bases to trimming and J lost 8 bases, with 13 bases between them. The CDR3 loop reads CAWSVSAGVGYTF. The CDR3 DNA sequence: TGTGCCTGGAGTGTATCGGCAGGGGTCGGCTACACCTTC.

The rearrangement links TRBV5-6 to TRBJ2-7; D unclear. Germline lookup yields CDR1 SGHDT and CDR2 YYEEEE. CDR3 size: 15 residues. Trimming removed 0 bases from V and 0 bases from J, with 10 bases in between. The CDR3, as DNA: TGTGCCAGCAGCTTGGGACTTTCTAGCTCCTACGAGCAGTACTTC. It specifies CASSLGLSSSYEQYF.

The V gene is TRBV7-8, the J gene TRBJ2-3; D possibly corresponds to TRBD2 (5 bases). The germline V gene encodes CDR1 SGHVS and CDR2 FQNEAQ. The CDR3 runs 16 residues. Trimming removed 5 bases at V and 0 bases at J, with 15 bases between. CDR3 in amino acids: CASSLGLARSTDTQYF. The CDR3, as DNA: TGTGCCAGCAGCCTCGGACTGGCAAGGAGCACAGATACGCAGTATTTT.

The chain is built from TRBV19 and TRBJ1-1; D is undetermined. V lost 6 bases to trimming and J lost 5 bases, with 13 bases between them. The CDR3 is 13 residues long. The germline CDR1 and CDR2 sequences are LNHDA and SQIVND (reference sequence). CDR3 loop: CASSLVIGTEAFF. The CDR3 nucleotides read TGTGCCAGTAGCTTGGTCATCGGGACTGAAGCTTTCTTT.